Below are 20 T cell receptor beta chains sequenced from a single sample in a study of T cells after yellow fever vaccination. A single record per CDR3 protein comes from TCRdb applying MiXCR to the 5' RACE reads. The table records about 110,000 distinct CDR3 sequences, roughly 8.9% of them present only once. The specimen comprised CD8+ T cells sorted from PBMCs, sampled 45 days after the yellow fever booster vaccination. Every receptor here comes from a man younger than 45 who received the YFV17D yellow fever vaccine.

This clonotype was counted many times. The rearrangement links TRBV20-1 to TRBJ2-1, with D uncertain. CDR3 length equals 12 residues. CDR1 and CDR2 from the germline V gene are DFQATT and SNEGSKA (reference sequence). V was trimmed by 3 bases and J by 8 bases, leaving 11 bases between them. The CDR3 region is CSASVGTDEQFF. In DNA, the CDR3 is TGCAGTGCTAGCGTCGGTACGGATGAGCAGTTCTTC.

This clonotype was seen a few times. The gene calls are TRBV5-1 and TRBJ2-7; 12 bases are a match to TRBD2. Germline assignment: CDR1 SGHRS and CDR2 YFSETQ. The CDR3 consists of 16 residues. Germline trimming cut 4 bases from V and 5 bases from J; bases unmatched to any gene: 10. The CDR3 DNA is TGCGCCAGCAGCATATCCCTAGCGGGAGGGCCTAACGAGCAGTACTTC. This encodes CASSISLAGGPNEQYF.

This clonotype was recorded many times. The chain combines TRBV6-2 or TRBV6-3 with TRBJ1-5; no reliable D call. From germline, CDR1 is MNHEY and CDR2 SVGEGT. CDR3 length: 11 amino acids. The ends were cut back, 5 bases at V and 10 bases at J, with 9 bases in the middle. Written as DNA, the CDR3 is TGTGCCAGCAGTGTGGACGGCCCCCAGCATTTT. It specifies CASSVDGPQHF.

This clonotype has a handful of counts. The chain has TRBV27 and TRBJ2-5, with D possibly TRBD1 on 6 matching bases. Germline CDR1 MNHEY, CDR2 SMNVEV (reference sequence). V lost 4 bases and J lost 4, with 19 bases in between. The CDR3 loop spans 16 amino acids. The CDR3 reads CASSSPAGAVPETQYF. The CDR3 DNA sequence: TGTGCCAGCAGTTCCCCGGCAGGGGCGGTTCCAGAGACCCAGTACTTC.

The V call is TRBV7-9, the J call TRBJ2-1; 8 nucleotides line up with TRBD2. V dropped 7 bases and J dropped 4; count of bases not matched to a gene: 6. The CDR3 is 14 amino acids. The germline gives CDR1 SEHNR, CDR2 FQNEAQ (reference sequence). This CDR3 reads CASTREGLYNEQFF. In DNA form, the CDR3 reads TGTGCCAGCACCCGGGAGGGCCTATACAATGAGCAGTTCTTC.

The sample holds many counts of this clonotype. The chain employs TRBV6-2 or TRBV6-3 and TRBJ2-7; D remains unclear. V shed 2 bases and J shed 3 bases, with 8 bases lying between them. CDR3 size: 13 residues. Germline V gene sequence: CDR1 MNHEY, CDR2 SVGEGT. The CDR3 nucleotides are TGTGCCAGCAGTTACACCCTACTCTACGAGCAGTACTTC. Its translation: CASSYTLLYEQYF.

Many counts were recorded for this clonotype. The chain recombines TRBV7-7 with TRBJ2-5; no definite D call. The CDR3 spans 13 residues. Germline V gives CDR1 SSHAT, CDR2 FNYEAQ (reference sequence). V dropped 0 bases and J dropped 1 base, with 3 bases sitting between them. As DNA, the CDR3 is TGTGCCAGCAGCTTAGCCACCCAAGAGACCCAGTACTTC. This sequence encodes CASSLATQETQYF.

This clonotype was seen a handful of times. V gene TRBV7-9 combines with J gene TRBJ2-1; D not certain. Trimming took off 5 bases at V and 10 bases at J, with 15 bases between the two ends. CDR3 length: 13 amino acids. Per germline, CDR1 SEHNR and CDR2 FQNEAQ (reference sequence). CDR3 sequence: CASSPPPGSEQFF. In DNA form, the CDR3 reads TGTGCCAGCAGCCCGCCCCCAGGCAGCGAGCAGTTCTTC.

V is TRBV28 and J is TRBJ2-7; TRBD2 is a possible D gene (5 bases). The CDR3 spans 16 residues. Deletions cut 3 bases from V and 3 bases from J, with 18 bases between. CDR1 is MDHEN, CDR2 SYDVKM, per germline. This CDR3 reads CASSFPGGRSDYEQYF. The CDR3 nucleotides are TGTGCCAGCAGTTTCCCAGGAGGCAGAAGTGACTACGAGCAGTACTTC.

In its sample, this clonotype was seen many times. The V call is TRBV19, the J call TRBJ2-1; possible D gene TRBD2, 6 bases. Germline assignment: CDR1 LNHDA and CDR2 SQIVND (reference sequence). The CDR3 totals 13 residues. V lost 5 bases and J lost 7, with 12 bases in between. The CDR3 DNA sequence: TGTGCCAGTAGTCTCCGGGGACTGAATGAGCAGTTCTTC. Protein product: CASSLRGLNEQFF.

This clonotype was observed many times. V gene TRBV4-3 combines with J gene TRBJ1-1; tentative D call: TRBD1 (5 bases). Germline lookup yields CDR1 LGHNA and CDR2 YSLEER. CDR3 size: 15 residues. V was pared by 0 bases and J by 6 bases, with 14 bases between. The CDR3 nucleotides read TGCGCCAGCAGCCAAGATGGGGGAGGTTTCGCTGAAGCTTTCTTT. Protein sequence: CASSQDGGGFAEAFF.

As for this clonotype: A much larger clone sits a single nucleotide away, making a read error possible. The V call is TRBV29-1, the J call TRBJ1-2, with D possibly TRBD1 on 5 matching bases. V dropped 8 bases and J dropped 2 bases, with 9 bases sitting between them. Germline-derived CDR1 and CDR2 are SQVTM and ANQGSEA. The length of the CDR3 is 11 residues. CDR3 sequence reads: CSSGPNYGYTF. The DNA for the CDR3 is TGCAGCTCGGGACCCAACTATGGCTACACCTTC.

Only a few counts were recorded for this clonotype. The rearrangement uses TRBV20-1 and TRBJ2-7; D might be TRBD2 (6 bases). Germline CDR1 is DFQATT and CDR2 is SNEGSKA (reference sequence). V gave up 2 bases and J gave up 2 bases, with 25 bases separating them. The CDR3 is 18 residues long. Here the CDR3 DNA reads TGCAGTGCTAGAAACCCCCCCACCGGGACTCTCCCCGCCTACGAGCAGTACTTC. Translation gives CSARNPPTGTLPAYEQYF.

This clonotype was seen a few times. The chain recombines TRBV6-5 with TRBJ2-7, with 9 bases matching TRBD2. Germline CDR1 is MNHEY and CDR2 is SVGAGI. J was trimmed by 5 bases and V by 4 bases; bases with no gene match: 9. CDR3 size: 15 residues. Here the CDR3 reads CASSLGSGRFHEQYF. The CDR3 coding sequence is TGTGCCAGCAGTTTGGGGAGCGGGAGGTTCCACGAGCAGTACTTC.

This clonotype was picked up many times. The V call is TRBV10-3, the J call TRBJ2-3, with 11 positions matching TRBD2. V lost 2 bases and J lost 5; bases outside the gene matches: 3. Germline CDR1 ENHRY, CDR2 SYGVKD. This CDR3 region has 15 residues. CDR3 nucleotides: TGTGCCATCAGTGAGACTAGCGGGAGTGGAGATACGCAGTATTTT. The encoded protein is CAISETSGSGDTQYF.

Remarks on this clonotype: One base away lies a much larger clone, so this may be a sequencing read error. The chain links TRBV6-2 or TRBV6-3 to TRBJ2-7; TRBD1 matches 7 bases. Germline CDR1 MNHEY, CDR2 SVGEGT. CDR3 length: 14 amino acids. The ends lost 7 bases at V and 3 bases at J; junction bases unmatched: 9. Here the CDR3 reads CASTRQGRSYEQYF. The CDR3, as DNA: TGTGCCAGCACAAGACAGGGAAGGAGCTACGAGCAGTACTTC.

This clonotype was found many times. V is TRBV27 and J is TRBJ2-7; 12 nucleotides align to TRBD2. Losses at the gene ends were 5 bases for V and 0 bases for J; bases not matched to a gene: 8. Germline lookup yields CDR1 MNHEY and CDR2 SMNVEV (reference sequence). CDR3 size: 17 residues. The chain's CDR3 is CASSETGLAGFSYEQYF. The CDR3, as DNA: TGTGCCAGCAGTGAAACGGGACTAGCGGGCTTCTCCTACGAGCAGTACTTC.

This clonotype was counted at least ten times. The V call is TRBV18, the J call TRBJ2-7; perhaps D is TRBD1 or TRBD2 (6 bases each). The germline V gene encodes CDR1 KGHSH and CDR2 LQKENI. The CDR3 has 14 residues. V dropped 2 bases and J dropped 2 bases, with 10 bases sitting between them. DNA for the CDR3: TGTGCCAGCTCACCAGGGGGGCAAGCCTACGAGCAGTACTTC. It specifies CASSPGGQAYEQYF.

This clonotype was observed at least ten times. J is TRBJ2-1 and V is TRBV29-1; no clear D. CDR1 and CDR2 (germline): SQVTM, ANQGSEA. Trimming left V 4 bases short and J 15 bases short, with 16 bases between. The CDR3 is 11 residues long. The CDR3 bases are TGCAGCGTTGCTTCGGCAGCCCGCGCGTTCTTC. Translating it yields CSVASAARAFF.

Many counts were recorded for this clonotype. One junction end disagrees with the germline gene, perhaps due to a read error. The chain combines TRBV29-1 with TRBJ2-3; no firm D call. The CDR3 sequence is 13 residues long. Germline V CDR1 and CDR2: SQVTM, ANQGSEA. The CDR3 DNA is TGCAGCGTTAAAGACGACCCCACAGATACGCAGTATTTT. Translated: CSVKDDPTDTQYF.